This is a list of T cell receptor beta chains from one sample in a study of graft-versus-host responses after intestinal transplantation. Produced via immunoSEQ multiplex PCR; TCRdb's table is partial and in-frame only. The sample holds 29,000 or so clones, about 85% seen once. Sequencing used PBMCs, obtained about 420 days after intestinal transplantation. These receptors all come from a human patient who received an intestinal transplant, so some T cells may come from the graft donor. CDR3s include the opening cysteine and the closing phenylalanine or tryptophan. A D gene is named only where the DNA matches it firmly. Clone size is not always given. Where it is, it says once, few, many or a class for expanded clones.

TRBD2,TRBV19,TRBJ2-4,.,CASSMGAGGPDIQYF,TGTGCCAGTAGTATGGGAGCGGGAGGGCCAGACATTCAGTACTTC
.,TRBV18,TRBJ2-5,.,CASSPGVMKTQYF,TGTGCCAGCTCACCCGGAGTAATGAAGACCCAGTACTTC
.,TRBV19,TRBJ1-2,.,CASSAPAGYTF,TGTGCCAGTAGTGCCCCCGCGGGCTACACCTTC
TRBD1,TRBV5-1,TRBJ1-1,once,CASSSRGSNTEAFF,TGCGCCAGCAGCTCCAGGGGGTCGAACACTGAAGCTTTCTTT
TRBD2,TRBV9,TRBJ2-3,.,CASTKTSGIADTQYF,TGTGCCAGCACCAAGACTAGCGGGATCGCAGATACGCAGTATTTT
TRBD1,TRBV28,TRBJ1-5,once,CASLVQGFRRNQPQHF,TGTGCCAGCCTCGTACAGGGGTTTCGGAGGAATCAGCCCCAGCATTTT
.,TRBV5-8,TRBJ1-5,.,CASSLEPDNQPQHF,TGTGCCAGCAGCTTGGAGCCAGACAATCAGCCCCAGCATTTT
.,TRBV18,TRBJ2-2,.,CASSLWVQDDNTGELFF,TGTGCCAGCTCACTATGGGTACAGGACGATAACACCGGGGAGCTGTTTTTT
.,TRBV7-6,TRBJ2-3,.,CASSLSRGTDTQYF,TGTGCCAGCAGCTTATCGAGGGGAACAGATACGCAGTATTTT
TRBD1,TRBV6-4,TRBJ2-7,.,CASSDSGQGTYEQYF,TGTGCCAGCAGTGACTCGGGACAGGGGACGTACGAGCAGTACTTC
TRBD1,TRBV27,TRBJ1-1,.,CASSLQGTSFEAFF,TGTGCCAGCAGTCTACAGGGGACGTCCTTTGAAGCTTTCTTT
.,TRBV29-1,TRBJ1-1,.,CSVREVAEAFF,TGCAGCGTTCGCGAGGTTGCTGAAGCTTTCTTT
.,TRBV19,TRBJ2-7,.,CASSEDGTYEQYF,TGTGCCAGTAGTGAGGACGGAACCTACGAGCAGTACTTC
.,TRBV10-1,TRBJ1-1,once,CASSAVGGRNTEAFF,TGCGCCAGCAGTGCTGTCGGGGGAAGGAACACTGAAGCTTTCTTT
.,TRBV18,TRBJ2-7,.,CASSPGLTSSYEQYF,TGTGCCAGCTCACCTGGACTCACGAGCTCCTACGAGCAGTACTTC
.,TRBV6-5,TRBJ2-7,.,CASSYSSRGSYEQYF,TGTGCCAGCAGTTACTCGAGTCGGGGCTCCTACGAGCAGTACTTC
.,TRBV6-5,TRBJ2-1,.,CASSYAPSSYNEQFF,TGTGCCAGCAGTTACGCACCCAGCTCCTACAATGAGCAGTTCTTC
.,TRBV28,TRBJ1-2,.,CASSFSSRAYGYTF,TGTGCCAGCAGTTTTTCGTCCAGGGCCTATGGCTACACCTTC
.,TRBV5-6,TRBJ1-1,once,CASSPAGQGSEAFF,TGTGCCAGCAGCCCGGCGGGTCAAGGTTCTGAAGCTTTCTTT
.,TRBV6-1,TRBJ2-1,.,CASSEMFRNEQFF,TGTGCCAGCAGTGAAATGTTTAGGAATGAGCAGTTCTTC
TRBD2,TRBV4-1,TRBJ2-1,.,CASSRPPGLARPKGTNEQFF,TGCGCCAGCAGCCGACCCCCGGGACTAGCGAGACCGAAAGGGACCAATGAGCAGTTCTTC
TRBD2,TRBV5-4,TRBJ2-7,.,CASSLGTSGTYEQYF,TGTGCCAGCAGCTTGGGTACTAGCGGGACCTACGAGCAGTACTTC
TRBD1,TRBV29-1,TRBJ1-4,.,CSVGRTGPNEKLFF,TGCAGCGTTGGGCGGACAGGCCCTAATGAAAAACTGTTTTTT
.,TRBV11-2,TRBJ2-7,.,CASSLARPDDEQYF,TGTGCCAGCAGCTTGGCGAGACCGGACGACGAGCAGTACTTC
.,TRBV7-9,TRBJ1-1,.,CASSLEVGANTEAFF,TGTGCCAGCAGCTTAGAGGTGGGGGCGAACACTGAAGCTTTCTTT
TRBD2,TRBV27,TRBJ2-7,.,CASRIAGATNEQYF,TGTGCCAGCCGGATAGCGGGAGCGACCAACGAGCAGTACTTC
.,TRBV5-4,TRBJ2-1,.,CASSLGLGGNEQFF,TGTGCCAGCAGCTTGGGACTAGGAGGCAATGAGCAGTTCTTC
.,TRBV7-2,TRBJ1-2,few,CASSDRQPYGYTF,TGTGCCAGCAGCGACCGACAGCCATATGGCTACACCTTC
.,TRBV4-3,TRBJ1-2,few,CASSQDWGGGYTF,TGCGCCAGCAGCCAAGATTGGGGCGGCGGCTACACCTTC
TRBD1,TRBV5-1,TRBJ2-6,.,CASSWTGGAGANVLTF,TGCGCCAGCAGCTGGACAGGGGGCGCTGGGGCCAACGTCCTGACTTTC
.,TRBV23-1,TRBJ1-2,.,CASSQPRIRDKWTNYGYTF,TGCGCCAGCAGTCAACCGAGAATCCGGGACAAGTGGACGAACTATGGCTACACCTTC
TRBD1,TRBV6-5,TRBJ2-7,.,CASSSGTGGYEQYF,TGTGCCAGCAGTTCCGGGACAGGGGGCTACGAGCAGTACTTC
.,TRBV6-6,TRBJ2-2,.,CASSYLKSSGELFF,TGTGCCAGCAGTTACTTGAAGTCTTCCGGGGAGCTGTTTTTT
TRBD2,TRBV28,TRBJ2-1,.,CASSLNGLAGYLPYNEQFF,TGTGCCAGCAGTTTAAATGGACTAGCGGGATACTTACCCTACAATGAGCAGTTCTTC
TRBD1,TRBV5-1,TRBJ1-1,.,CASSPYSGTGEGDTEAFF,TGCGCCAGCAGCCCATACTCCGGGACAGGGGAGGGGGACACTGAAGCTTTCTTT
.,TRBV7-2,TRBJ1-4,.,CASSLGAGKSEKLFF,TGTGCCAGCAGCCTTGGGGCGGGGAAGAGTGAAAAACTGTTTTTT
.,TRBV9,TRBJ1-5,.,CASSVAVNQPQHF,TGTGCCAGCAGCGTAGCAGTAAATCAGCCCCAGCATTTT
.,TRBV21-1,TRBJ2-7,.,CASRVLPYEQYF,TGTGCCAGCAGGGTACTTCCCTACGAGCAGTACTTC
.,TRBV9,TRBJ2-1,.,CASSPRDLNNEQFF,TGTGCCAGCAGCCCCCGGGACTTAAACAATGAGCAGTTCTTC
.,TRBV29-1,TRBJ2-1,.,CSVFYYGDKGNEQFF,TGCAGCGTTTTCTATTACGGGGACAAGGGGAATGAGCAGTTCTTC
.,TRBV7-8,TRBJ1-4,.,CASSLGGARVEKLFF,TGTGCCAGCAGCTTAGGGGGGGCGCGGGTTGAAAAACTGTTTTTT
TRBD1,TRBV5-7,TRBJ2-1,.,CASRTGQGARDEQFF,TGTGCCAGCAGGACGGGACAGGGGGCGCGCGATGAGCAGTTCTTC
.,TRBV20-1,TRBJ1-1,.,CSVKGDTEAFF,TGCAGTGTCAAGGGTGACACTGAAGCTTTCTTT
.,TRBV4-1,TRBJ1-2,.,CASSQVGGSYGYTF,TGCGCCAGCAGCCAAGTGGGTGGGTCCTATGGCTACACCTTC
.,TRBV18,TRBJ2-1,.,CASSPKISSYNEQFF,TGTGCCAGCTCACCAAAGATCAGCTCCTACAATGAGCAGTTCTTC